This paragraph covers one T cell receptor (beta chain) sequence. Its antigen is unidentified. A much larger clonotype is one base distant, so this may be a read error. Building the TCR beta libraries relied on iRepertoire HTBI primers, and CDR3 regions underwent Arm-PCR. Each CDR3 protein is one row after TCRdb ran MiXCR on the multiplex PCR reads. The sample lists roughly 380,000 distinct CDR3 sequences, around 15% occurring once. The sample belongs to a study of regulatory T cells in long-lasting Graves disease. Study-wide points: Peripheral blood was the sole material, not thyroid tissue. Results may be inaccurate due to the small sample size.

The CDR3 is made up of 14 amino acids. Per the germline V gene, CDR1 is MNHEY and CDR2 is SVGEGT. V dropped 4 bases and J dropped 5 bases, with 15 bases sitting between them. As for time point: newly diagnosed GD, antithyroid drugs for less than 3 months. The TCR library used RNA extracted from PBMCs. The chain links TRBV6-2 or TRBV6-3 to TRBJ2-7, with D uncertain. This clonotype was sampled from a female donor with Graves disease. The sequencing here drew on peripheral blood mononuclear cells (PBMCs), taken at new diagnosis, from a patient treated with antithyroid drugs. CDR3 residues: CASSCSKPEHEQYF. The CDR3 region has the DNA TGTGCCAGCAGTTGCTCCAAACCTGAACACGAGCAGTACTTC.